This TCR beta chain was profiled in a study of OX40 agonist ivuxolimab in advanced cancers. The overall study: Patients in dose escalation had liver, melanoma, kidney or head and neck cancers.

The study's findings and limits: The CD4+ and CD8+ T cells in the blood had expanded clonally by week 6 at 0.1 to 3.0 mg/kg. Normalized T-cell clonal expansion was also low in a subset of nonresponders.

Data came from immunoSEQ multiplex PCR; TCRdb stores just in-frame clones and leaves some out. Among just under 65,000 clones, roughly 81% were seen once, and the ten largest hold over 7.5%. There are 13 residues in the CDR3. CDR1 is SGHAT and CDR2 is FQDESV in the germline V gene (reference sequence). Between the trimmed V and J ends, which lost 1 base and 5 bases, there was a span of 6 bases. As concerns this clone: The antigen remains unidentified.

The origin of this receptor is an adult with an advanced solid tumor such as melanoma, head and neck, liver or kidney cancer. The specimen was CD4+ or CD8+ T cells sorted from blood, collected in a trial of the OX40 agonist ivuxolimab. This chain uses TRBV11-1 with TRBJ1-5; unclear D gene. CDR3 sequence (DNA): TGTGCCAGCAGCTTAGAGGAGGATCAGCCCCAGCATTTT. Translating it yields CASSLEEDQPQHF.